The 13 T cell receptor beta chains below all came from one sample that was sequenced in a study of PD-L1 blockade in urothelial cancer. The assay was immunoSEQ multiplex PCR, and TCRdb's table has in-frame clones only and misses some. The sample yields approximately 71,000 clones, roughly 89% seen once. As to time point: pretreatment peripheral blood. The material sequenced was PBMCs, taken around atezolizumab (anti-PD-L1) treatment. These receptors were obtained from a woman in her seventies with urothelial cancer.

The V call is TRBV11-2, the J call TRBJ2-7; 8 bases map to TRBD1. The CDR3 is made up of 17 amino acids. After removal of 3 bases from V and 3 bases from J, the junction contained 13 bases not matched to a gene. The germline V gene encodes CDR1 SGHAT and CDR2 FQNNGV. The chain's CDR3 is CASSFRSTGGSFYEQYF. The CDR3 DNA reads TGTGCCAGCAGCTTTCGTAGCACAGGGGGAAGTTTCTACGAGCAGTACTTC. The full variable domain, rest sourced from reference TRBV11-2 and TRBJ2-7, is EAGVAQSPRYKIIEKRQSVAFWCNPISGHATLYWYQQILGQGPKLLIQFQNNGVVDDSQLPKDRFSAERLKGVDSTLKIQPAKLEDSAVYLCASSFRSTGGSFYEQYFGPGTRLTVT.

V usage is TRBV19 and J usage is TRBJ1-1; the match to TRBD1 covers 7 bases. This CDR3 is built from 15 residues. The V gene end was trimmed by 4 bases and the J gene end by 4 bases; junction bases not matched to a gene: 9. CDR1 is LNHDA and CDR2 is SQIVND in the germline V gene (reference sequence). CDR3 sequence (DNA): TGTGCCAGTAGTAGCAGACAGGGAAGAGCCACTGAAGCTTTCTTT. Translating gives CASSSRQGRATEAFF.

The chain employs TRBV4-3 and TRBJ1-2; 9 positions match TRBD1. V was pared by 3 bases and J by 2 bases, with 4 bases of the junction left unmatched. The CDR3 is made up of 15 amino acids. Germline CDR1 and CDR2: LGHNA and YSLEER. CDR3 protein: CASSQTGGWNYGYTF. For the CDR3, the DNA is TGCGCCAGCAGCCAGACAGGGGGTTGGAACTATGGCTACACCTTC.

This chain joins TRBV4-3 and TRBJ2-7; 12 nucleotides line up with TRBD2. The germline V gene encodes CDR1 LGHNA and CDR2 YSLEER. The CDR3 has 17 amino acids. Trimming cost V 4 bases and J 3 bases; bases outside gene matches: 10. The DNA of the CDR3 is TGCGCCAGCAGCCGAGACCTAGGGACTAGCGGGTACTACGAGCAGTACTTC. This translates into CASSRDLGTSGYYEQYF.

This clone was detected once. This chain joins TRBV27 and TRBJ1-1; TRBD1 matches at 8 bases. CDR3 size: 14 residues. J lost 1 base, V lost 5 bases, and 3 bases had no gene match. Germline V gene data show CDR1 as MNHEY and CDR2 as SMNVEV (reference sequence). The CDR3 reads CASSPGQGNTEAFF. The CDR3, as DNA: TGTGCCAGCAGTCCCGGACAGGGGAACACTGAAGCTTTCTTT.

This clone was seen a few times. The gene calls are TRBV19 and TRBJ2-7, with 9 bases matching TRBD1. The junction had 6 bases not matched to a gene; V was cut back by 5 bases and J by 1 base. The CDR3 runs to 15 residues. Per germline, CDR1 LNHDA and CDR2 SQIVND (reference sequence). CDR3 residues: CASSSDRGASYEQYF. CDR3 bases: TGTGCCAGTAGTTCGGACAGGGGAGCGTCCTACGAGCAGTACTTC. Filled out from reference TRBV19 and TRBJ2-7, the complete variable domain reads DGGITQSPKYLFRKEGQNVTLSCEQNLNHDAMYWYRQDPGQGLRLIYYSQIVNDFQKGDIAEGYSVSREKKESFPLTVTSAQKNPTAFYLCASSSDRGASYEQYFGPGTRLTVT.

The V gene is TRBV7-8, the J gene TRBJ2-5, with D possibly being TRBD1 (6 bases). The V gene lost 3 bases and the J gene lost 3 bases, with 11 bases spanning the gap. Germline loops: CDR1 SGHVS, CDR2 FQNEAQ. CDR3 size: 14 residues. The CDR3 nucleotides are TGTGCCAGCAGCTTGGTCTACAGGGAAGAGACCCAGTACTTC. This gives the protein CASSLVYREETQYF.

This clone was observed a single time. CDR3 DNA sequence: TGTGCCTGGAGTGATTCAGGGGGCCTTGAGGCTTTCTTT. Residues: CAWSDSGGLEAFF. The chain has TRBV30 and TRBJ1-1, with 8 bases identical to TRBD1. CDR1 is GTSNPN, CDR2 SVGIG, per germline (reference sequence). The CDR3 is made up of 13 amino acids. The junction had 9 bases not matched to a gene; V was cut back by 1 base and J by 11 bases. Drawing the rest from reference TRBV30 and TRBJ1-1, the complete variable domain is SQTIHQWPATLVQPVGSPLSLECTVEGTSNPNLYWYRQAAGRGLQLLFYSVGIGQISSEVPQNLSASRPQDRQFILSSKKLLLSDSGFYLCAWSDSGGLEAFFGQGTRLTVV.

The V gene is TRBV2, the J gene TRBJ1-1, with D possibly being TRBD1 (5 bases). Germline V gene sequence: CDR1 SNHLY, CDR2 FYNNEI. Trimming stripped 6 bases from V and 5 bases from J, with 13 bases between. The CDR3 length is 13 residues. In DNA, the CDR3 is TGTGCCAGCAGCCGGGGGGAAGAAACTGAAGCTTTCTTT. Translation gives CASSRGEETEAFF.

This chain joins TRBV5-1 and TRBJ1-1, with D uncertain. The CDR3 length is 15 residues. Germline-derived CDR1 and CDR2 are SGHRS and YFSETQ. V was trimmed by 4 bases and J by 1 base, leaving 14 bases between them. The DNA for the CDR3 is TGCGCCAGCAGCCTGGAGGCTGGAGGGAACACTGAAGCTTTCTTT. Translation: CASSLEAGGNTEAFF.

The chain recombines TRBV5-1 with TRBJ2-2; the D gene is possibly TRBD1 (7 bases). The germline CDR1 and CDR2 sequences are SGHRS and YFSETQ. V was clipped by 4 bases and J by 3 bases, with 16 bases between them. The CDR3 spans 16 residues. The CDR3, as DNA: TGCGCCAGCAGCCGGTTGCGGGACAGCGACACCGGGGAGCTGTTTTTT. Translated: CASSRLRDSDTGELFF.

The CDR3: CASSSTDQGNSPLHF. CDR3 in DNA: TGTGCCAGCAGCTCCACCGACCAGGGTAACTCACCCCTCCACTTT. The V call is TRBV11-2, the J call TRBJ1-6; tentative D call: TRBD1 (5 bases). V was trimmed by 4 bases and J by 10 bases, leaving 17 bases between them. Germline V gene data show CDR1 as SGHAT and CDR2 as FQNNGV. This CDR3 comprises 15 residues.

V is TRBV15 and J is TRBJ2-5; tentative D call: TRBD1 (6 bases). V gave up 3 bases and J gave up 4 bases, with 18 bases separating them. The germline gives CDR1 LNHNV, CDR2 YYDKDF (reference sequence). The CDR3 consists of 16 residues. CDR3 in DNA: TGTGCCACCAGCAGTCCCCTCCAGGGGTTTGGAGAGACCCAGTACTTC. It codes for CATSSPLQGFGETQYF.